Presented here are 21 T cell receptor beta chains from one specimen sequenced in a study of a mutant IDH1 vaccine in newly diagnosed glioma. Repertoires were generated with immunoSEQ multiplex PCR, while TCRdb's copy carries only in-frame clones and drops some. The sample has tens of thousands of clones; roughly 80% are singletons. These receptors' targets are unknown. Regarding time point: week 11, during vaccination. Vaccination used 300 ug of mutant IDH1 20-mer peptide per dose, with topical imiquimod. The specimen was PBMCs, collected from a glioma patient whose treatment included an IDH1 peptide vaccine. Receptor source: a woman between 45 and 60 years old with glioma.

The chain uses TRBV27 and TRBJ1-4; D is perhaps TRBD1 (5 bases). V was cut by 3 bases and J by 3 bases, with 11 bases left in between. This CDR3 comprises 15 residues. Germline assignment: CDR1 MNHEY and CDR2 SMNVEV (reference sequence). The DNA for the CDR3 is TGTGCCAGCAGTTTTTGGGGGGGGGCTAATGAAAAACTGTTTTTT. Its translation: CASSFWGGANEKLFF.

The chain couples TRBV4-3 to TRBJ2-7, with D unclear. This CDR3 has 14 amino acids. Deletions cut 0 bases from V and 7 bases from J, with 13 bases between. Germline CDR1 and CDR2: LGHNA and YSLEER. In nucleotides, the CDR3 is TGCGCCAGCAGCCAAGACCCCGGCCCCGGGGAGCAGTACTTC. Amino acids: CASSQDPGPGEQYF.

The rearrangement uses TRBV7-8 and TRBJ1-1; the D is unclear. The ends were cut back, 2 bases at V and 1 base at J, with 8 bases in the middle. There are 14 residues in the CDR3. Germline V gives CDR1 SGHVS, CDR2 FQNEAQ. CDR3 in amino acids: CASSLYGRNTEAFF. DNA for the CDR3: TGTGCCAGCAGCTTATACGGGAGGAACACTGAAGCTTTCTTT.

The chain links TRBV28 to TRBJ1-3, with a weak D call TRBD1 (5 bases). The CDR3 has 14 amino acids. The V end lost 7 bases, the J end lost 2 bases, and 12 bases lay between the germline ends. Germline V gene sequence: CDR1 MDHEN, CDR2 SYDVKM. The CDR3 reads CASTRDGPGNTIYF. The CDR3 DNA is TGTGCCAGCACCCGGGACGGCCCTGGAAACACCATATATTTT.

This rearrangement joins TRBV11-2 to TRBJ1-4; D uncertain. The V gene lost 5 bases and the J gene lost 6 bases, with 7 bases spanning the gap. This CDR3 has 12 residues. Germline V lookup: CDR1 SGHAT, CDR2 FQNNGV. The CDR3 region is CASSQDYEKLFF. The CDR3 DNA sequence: TGTGCCAGCAGCCAAGATTATGAAAAACTGTTTTTT.

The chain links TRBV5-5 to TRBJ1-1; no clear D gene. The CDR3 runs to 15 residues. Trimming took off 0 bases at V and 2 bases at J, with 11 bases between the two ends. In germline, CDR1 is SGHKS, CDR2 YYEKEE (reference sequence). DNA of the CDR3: TGTGCCAGCAGCTTGGCCTCCTTAGGAAACACTGAAGCTTTCTTT. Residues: CASSLASLGNTEAFF.

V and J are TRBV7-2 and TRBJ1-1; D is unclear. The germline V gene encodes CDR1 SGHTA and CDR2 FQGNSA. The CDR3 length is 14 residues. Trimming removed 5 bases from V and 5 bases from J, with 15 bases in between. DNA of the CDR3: TGTGCCAGCAGCCCCGGCCCCACGGGTACTGAAGCTTTCTTT. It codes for CASSPGPTGTEAFF.

CDR3 DNA: TGCGCCAGCAGCTTTAGGGGGGCAGAATCACCCCTCCACTTT. Protein: CASSFRGAESPLHF. The genes are TRBV5-1 and TRBJ1-6; possibly TRBD1 for D (6 bases). The V end was cut by 2 bases, the J end by 10 bases, with 13 bases between. The germline V gene encodes CDR1 SGHRS and CDR2 YFSETQ. The CDR3 spans 14 residues.

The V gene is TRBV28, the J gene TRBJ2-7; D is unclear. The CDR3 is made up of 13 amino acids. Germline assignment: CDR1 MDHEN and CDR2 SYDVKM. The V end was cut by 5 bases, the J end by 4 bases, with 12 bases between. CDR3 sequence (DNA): TGTGCCAGCAGTCGATCCGGGCCTTACGAGCAGTACTTC. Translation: CASSRSGPYEQYF.

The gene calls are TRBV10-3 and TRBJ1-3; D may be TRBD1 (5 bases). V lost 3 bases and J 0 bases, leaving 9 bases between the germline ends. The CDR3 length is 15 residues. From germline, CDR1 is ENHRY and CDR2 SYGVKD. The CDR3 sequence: CAISDLQASGNTIYF. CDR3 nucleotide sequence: TGTGCCATCAGTGATTTACAGGCCTCTGGAAACACCATATATTTT.

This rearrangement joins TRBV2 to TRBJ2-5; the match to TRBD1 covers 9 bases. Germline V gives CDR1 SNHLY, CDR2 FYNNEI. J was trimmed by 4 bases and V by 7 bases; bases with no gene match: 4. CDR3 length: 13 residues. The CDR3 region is CASMGQGRETQYF. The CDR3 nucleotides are TGTGCCAGCATGGGACAGGGAAGAGAGACCCAGTACTTC.

CDR3 nucleotide sequence: TGTGCCACCAGCAGGGGACCCCAAGAGACCCAGTACTTC. It encodes CATSRGPQETQYF. V is TRBV15 and J is TRBJ2-5; D assignment may be TRBD1 or TRBD2 (5 bases each). Trimming shortened V by 3 bases and J by 1 base, and 6 bases separated the two germline ends. The V gene's germline CDR1 is LNHNV and CDR2 YYDKDF (reference sequence). This CDR3 spans 13 amino acids.

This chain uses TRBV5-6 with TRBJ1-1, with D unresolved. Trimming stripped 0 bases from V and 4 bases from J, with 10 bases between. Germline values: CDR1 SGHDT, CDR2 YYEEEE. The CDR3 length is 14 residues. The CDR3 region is CASSLVGLGTEAFF. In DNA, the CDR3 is TGTGCCAGCAGCTTGGTAGGGCTAGGCACTGAAGCTTTCTTT.

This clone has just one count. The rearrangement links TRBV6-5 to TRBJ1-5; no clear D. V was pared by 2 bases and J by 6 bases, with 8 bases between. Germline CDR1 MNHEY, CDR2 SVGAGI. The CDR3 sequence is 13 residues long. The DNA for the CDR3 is TGTGCCAGCAGTTACGCCGTTGGTCAGCCCCAGCATTTT. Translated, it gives CASSYAVGQPQHF.

The CDR3 here is CSVPLGNGYTF. The CDR3 region has the DNA TGCAGCGTTCCTCTAGGCAATGGCTACACCTTC. V and J are TRBV29-1 and TRBJ1-2; D ambiguous. Germline V gives CDR1 SQVTM, CDR2 ANQGSEA. With 5 bases removed from V and 6 bases from J, the gap between germline ends came to 10 bases. The CDR3 length is 11 residues.

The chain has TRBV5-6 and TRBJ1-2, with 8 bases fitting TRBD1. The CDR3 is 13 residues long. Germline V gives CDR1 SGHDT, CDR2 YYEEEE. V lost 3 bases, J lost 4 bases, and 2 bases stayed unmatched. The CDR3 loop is CASSYDRGYGYTF. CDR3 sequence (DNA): TGTGCCAGCAGCTACGACAGGGGCTATGGCTACACCTTC.

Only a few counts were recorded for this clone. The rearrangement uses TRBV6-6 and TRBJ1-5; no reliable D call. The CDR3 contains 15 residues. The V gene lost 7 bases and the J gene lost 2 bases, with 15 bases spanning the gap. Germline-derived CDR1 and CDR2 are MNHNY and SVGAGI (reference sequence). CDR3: CASNNNEVGNQPQHF. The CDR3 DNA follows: TGTGCCAGCAACAACAACGAGGTTGGCAATCAGCCCCAGCATTTT.

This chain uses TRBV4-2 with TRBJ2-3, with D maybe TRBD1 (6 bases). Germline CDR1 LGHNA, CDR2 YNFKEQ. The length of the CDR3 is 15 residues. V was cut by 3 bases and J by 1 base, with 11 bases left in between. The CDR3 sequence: CASSQGTTRTDTQYF. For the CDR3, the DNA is TGTGCCAGCAGCCAGGGGACAACCCGCACAGATACGCAGTATTTT.

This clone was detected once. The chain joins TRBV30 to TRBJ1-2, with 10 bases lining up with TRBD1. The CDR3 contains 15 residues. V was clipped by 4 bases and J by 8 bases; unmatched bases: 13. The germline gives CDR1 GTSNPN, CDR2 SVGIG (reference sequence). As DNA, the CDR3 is TGTGCCTGGACCGGACAGGGGGTTCCTATCTGGGGCTACACCTTC. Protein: CAWTGQGVPIWGYTF.

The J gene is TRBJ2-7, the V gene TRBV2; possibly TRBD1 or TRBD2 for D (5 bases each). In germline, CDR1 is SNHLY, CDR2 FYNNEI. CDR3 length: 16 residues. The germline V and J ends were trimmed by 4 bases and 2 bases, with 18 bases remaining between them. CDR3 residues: CASSATGPPPPYEQYF. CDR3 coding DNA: TGTGCCAGCAGTGCCACGGGGCCTCCACCCCCCTACGAGCAGTACTTC.

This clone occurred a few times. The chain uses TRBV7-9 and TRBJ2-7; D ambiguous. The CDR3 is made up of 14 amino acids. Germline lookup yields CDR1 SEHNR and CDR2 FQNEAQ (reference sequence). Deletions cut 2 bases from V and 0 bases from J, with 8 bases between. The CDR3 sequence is CASSLTRSSYEQYF. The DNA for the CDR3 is TGTGCCAGCAGCTTAACGAGGAGCTCCTACGAGCAGTACTTC.